This is a list of T cell receptor beta chains from one sample in a study of blood T cell repertoires in COVID-19. Clones were sequenced by immunoSEQ multiplex PCR, and TCRdb holds only the in-frame ones, with some missing. The sample has 200,000 to 300,000 clones, about 89% seen once. Sequencing used PBMCs or T cells enriched from blood (not recorded which). The receptors here all came from a man between 35 and 55 years old who had recovered from COVID-19. Each CDR3 is given with its conserved first and last residue. Fields, in order: D gene, CDR3 length, J gene, V gene, clone size, CDR3 DNA, CDR3 protein. A D gene is named only where the DNA matches it firmly. The size field is filled for only some rows; it gives once, few, many or a size class.

>TRBD2|15|TRBJ2-2|TRBV5-1|NA
TGCGCCAGCAGCTGGGGACTAGCGGACACCGGGGAGCTGTTTTTT
CASSWGLADTGELFF
>NA|16|TRBJ2-3|TRBV7-6|NA
TGTGCCAGCAGTCCCGCCCTAGGGGCGGCGACAGATACGCAGTATTTT
CASSPALGAATDTQYF
>NA|14|TRBJ2-3|TRBV6-2/TRBV6-3|many
TGTGCCAGCAGTTATAGCGTTGGCGTAGATACGCAGTATTTT
CASSYSVGVDTQYF
>NA|14|TRBJ2-1|TRBV7-3|NA
TGTGCCAGCAGCTTAACGAGCTCCTACAATGAGCAGTTCTTC
CASSLTSSYNEQFF
>TRBD2|15|TRBJ2-5|TRBV2|NA
TGTGCCAGCAGTGATAGCGGGGGACTCGGGGAGACCCAGTACTTC
CASSDSGGLGETQYF
>NA|15|TRBJ1-5|TRBV15|once
TGTGCCACCAGCAGAGACAGGGTTAGCAATCAGCCCCAGCATTTT
CATSRDRVSNQPQHF
>TRBD1|18|TRBJ1-5|TRBV7-6|NA
TGTGCCAGCAGCTTAGCCGGACAGGGGAAATATAGCAATCAGCCCCAGCATTTT
CASSLAGQGKYSNQPQHF
>TRBD2|17|TRBJ2-1|TRBV27|NA
TGTGCCAGCAGTTTATTCTACGGGGGGAACTCCTACAATGAGCAGTTCTTC
CASSLFYGGNSYNEQFF
>NA|11|TRBJ1-1|TRBV6-6|NA
TGTGCCAGCGGGCACTTCGCTGAAGCTTTCTTT
CASGHFAEAFF
>NA|15|TRBJ1-1|TRBV7-8|NA
TGTGCCAGCAGCTTAGCGTCAGGGGTGTACACTGAAGCTTTCTTT
CASSLASGVYTEAFF
>NA|13|TRBJ1-3|TRBV9|NA
TGTGCCAGCAGCTATAACACAGGAAACACCATATATTTT
CASSYNTGNTIYF